Here is one T cell receptor beta chain with its context. Its antigen is unknown. This entry comes from a study of cytomegalovirus exposure and HLA in healthy donors. The trim removed 2 bases at V and 6 bases at J, leaving 8 bases unmatched. This CDR3 spans 15 amino acids. Germline CDR1 reads SGHRS; CDR2 reads YFSETQ. A multiplex PCR was run with 60 Vbeta primers and 13 Jbeta primers. Only in-frame clones appear in the TCRdb table, and some are missing; sequencing was by immunoSEQ multiplex PCR. The sample contains 100,000 to 150,000 clones, 80% of which appear only once. Findings of the study overall: Exclusion as indistinguishable affected some V segments, including TRBV6-2 and TRBV6-3. TCR sequences were mostly rare, though some public TCRs occurred in many donors. There were a few CMV-associated chains whose specificity for CMV antigens was confirmed in vitro. Beyond CMV serostatus, there was no information to go on about immune exposure.

This receptor was obtained from a man aged 35 to 55 in good health and CMV-seronegative. Sequencing was performed on PBMCs. The chain carries TRBV5-1 and TRBJ2-1; TRBD2 agrees at 7 bases. Here the CDR3 reads CASSFAAGTSNEQFF. In nucleotides, the CDR3 is TGCGCCAGCAGCTTTGCAGCGGGAACTAGCAATGAGCAGTTCTTC.